This T cell receptor (beta chain) is drawn from a study of cytomegalovirus exposure and HLA in healthy donors. Looking at the study overall: Out of 150 million to 200 million T cells, an earlier analysis found some 120 million unique TCR beta sequences in total.

In the PCR, 60 Vbeta and 13 Jbeta primers were used. Authors' data handling: Later, an analysis found about 80 million unique TCR beta chains, and roughly 10 million of these were shared. The data were produced by immunoSEQ multiplex PCR, yet TCRdb's version contains in-frame clones alone and is incomplete. V and J calls plus clone size are reproduced from that table; the DNA served to infer D and trimming. Among some 110,000 clones, around 86% were seen once, and the ten largest hold around 4.2%. The sample holds one count of this clone. Its antigen remains unknown. Study-wide results and caveats: One variant, a missense change in DCLRE1C, was linked in a later analysis to TCR beta V- and J-gene trimming. Under in vitro conditions, three CMV-associated chains were confirmed as specific for CMV antigens.

Germline assignment: CDR1 MNHEY and CDR2 SVGAGI. Losses at the gene ends were 2 bases for V and 7 bases for J; bases not matched to a gene: 5. The CDR3 length is 15 residues. The V call is TRBV6-5, the J call TRBJ1-6, with TRBD1 identical over 7 bases. The sequenced sample consisted of PBMCs. The sequence was collected from a woman between 25 and 40 years old in good health and CMV-seronegative. CDR3 sequence (DNA): TGTGCCAGCAGTTACGACCCAGGGGGAAATTCACCCCTCCACTTT. It is translated as CASSYDPGGNSPLHF.